This T cell receptor (beta chain) comes out of a study of T cells after yellow fever vaccination. Broader study findings: A faster peak, day 5 versus 15, was reached by the weaker secondary response. Most primary-vaccination clones reappeared after the booster (about 97% CD4, around 88% CD8).

With respect to this clonotype: Its cognate antigen is unknown.

TCRdb re-derived calls from the 5' RACE reads in MiXCR, one entry per CDR3 protein. The sample consists of some 550,000 distinct CDR3 sequences, about 19% of them appearing once. The V gene's germline CDR1 is SQVTM and CDR2 ANQGSEA. The CDR3 is made up of 13 amino acids. Trimming removed 4 bases at V and 5 bases at J, with 14 bases between. The clonotype originates from a man in his thirties or forties who received the YFV17D yellow fever vaccine. The chain uses TRBV29-1 and TRBJ1-1; D not resolved. Sequencing was performed on PBMCs, taken 15 days after the yellow fever booster vaccination. The CDR3 region is CSVAAGSWTEAFF. The CDR3, as DNA: TGCAGCGTTGCTGCGGGGAGTTGGACTGAAGCTTTCTTT.